Listed below are T cell receptor beta chains from one sample, sequenced in a study of beta chain features in type 1 diabetes. This table comes from immunoSEQ multiplex PCR, and its TCRdb copy is limited to in-frame clones, with some not included. Of 70,000 to 95,000 clones listed, around a third are singletons. The sequencing input was stem cell memory CD4+ T cells from blood. The origin of the receptors is a young woman in good health. CDR3s include the opening cysteine and the closing phenylalanine or tryptophan. D genes are given only for firm matches. Size tells how often a clone was seen (once, few, many) or the class of an expanded clone, and some rows leave it out.

J gene,V gene,D gene,clone size,CDR3 DNA,CDR3 protein
TRBJ2-3,TRBV5-4,TRBD2,-,TGTGCCAGCAGCTTGGCTCGGGGGGGCCGGTTCGTCGCAGATACGCAGTATTTT,CASSLARGGRFVADTQYF
TRBJ2-7,TRBV7-9,TRBD2,-,TGTGCCGGTAAGCGGGGCCGTACCGTCGAGCAGTACTTC,CAGKRGRTVEQYF
TRBJ2-1,TRBV5-1,TRBD2,-,TGCGCCAGCAGCTTGAGACTAGCGGGAGATAGGACCTACAATGAGCAGTTCTTC,CASSLRLAGDRTYNEQFF
TRBJ2-7,TRBV4-3,TRBD2,-,TGCGCCAGCAGCCAAGATCACACTAGCGGGGGCCACGAGCAGTACTTC,CASSQDHTSGGHEQYF
TRBJ1-2,TRBV10-3,TRBD1,-,TGTGCCACCATGAGGGAGCAGGGGGCGAATGGCTACACCTTC,CATMREQGANGYTF
TRBJ1-1,TRBV5-1,-,-,TGCGCCAGCAGCTTGGGGGGGCTGTCGAACACTGAAGCTTTCTTT,CASSLGGLSNTEAFF
TRBJ2-3,TRBV18,TRBD2,-,TGTGCCAGCTCACCAGGAGTTTTAGCGGGGGCCACCGGAGATACGCAGTATTTT,CASSPGVLAGATGDTQYF
TRBJ2-7,TRBV20-1,-,-,TGCAGTGCTAGATCCGGGTTCGAGCAGTACTTC,CSARSGFEQYF
TRBJ2-1,TRBV4-1,-,few,TGCGCCAGCAGCCGCGCTAGGTGGTGGGAGTTCTTC,CASSRARWWEFF
TRBJ2-2,TRBV11-3,TRBD1,-,TGTGCCAGCAGCTCGCGACAGGGGGCGCCCACCGGGGAGCTGTTTTTT,CASSSRQGAPTGELFF
TRBJ2-6,TRBV5-1,-,few,TGCGCCAGCAGCCCAGGTTCTGGGGCCAACGTCCTGACTTTC,CASSPGSGANVLTF
TRBJ2-3,TRBV19,-,-,TGTGCCAGTAGTATAAGGCTAGCCTCGAGCACAGATACGCAGTATTTT,CASSIRLASSTDTQYF
TRBJ2-7,TRBV5-6,-,-,TGTGCCAGCAGCTTGGTTCAGGGGCTTAACAATCGGTACGAGCAGTACTTC,CASSLVQGLNNRYEQYF
TRBJ1-2,TRBV18,TRBD1,-,TGTGCCAGCTCACCAGCGGCAGGGGGTTATTGGGATGGCTACACCTTC,CASSPAAGGYWDGYTF
TRBJ1-2,TRBV30,-,few,TGTGCCTGGACCCCCCCGGGATCTTCGTTCGGGGGAGGCTACACCTTC,CAWTPPGSSFGGGYTF
TRBJ2-2,TRBV7-9,-,-,TGTGCCAGCAGACAGGGAACCGGGGAGCTGTTTTTT,CASRQGTGELFF
TRBJ2-3,TRBV11-3,-,-,TGTGCCAGCAGCTTAGGAGGTCACACAGATACGCAGTATTTT,CASSLGGHTDTQYF
TRBJ1-5,TRBV4-3,-,few,TGCGCCAGCAGCCCCAGGGTTCTAGAGCCCCAGCATTTT,CASSPRVLEPQHF
TRBJ2-7,TRBV5-1,TRBD2,few,TGCGCCAGCAGCTCGGTAGCGGGGACCACCTACGAGCAGTACTTC,CASSSVAGTTYEQYF
TRBJ2-1,TRBV29-1,TRBD2,-,TGCAGCGGGACTAGCGTGGATGAGCAGTTCTTC,CSGTSVDEQFF
TRBJ2-5,TRBV6-1,TRBD2,-,TGTGCCAGCAGTGAAACGGGGACTAGTCAAGAGACCCAGTACTTC,CASSETGTSQETQYF
TRBJ1-1,TRBV5-6,-,few,TGTGCCAGCAGCTTGGACATGGGAGCCCTCAGCACTGAAGCTTTCTTT,CASSLDMGALSTEAFF
TRBJ2-1,TRBV21-1,-,-,TGTGCCAGCAGCAAGGGTCTGGTCCCTGCGGACAATGAGCAGTTCTTC,CASSKGLVPADNEQFF
TRBJ1-1,TRBV9,TRBD1,few,TGTGCCAGCAGCCTGCGGGACAGCTCGAACACTGAAGCTTTCTTT,CASSLRDSSNTEAFF
TRBJ2-7,TRBV7-2,TRBD2,-,TGTGCCAGCAGACCCACTAGCGGTAGCTCCTACGAGCAGTACTTC,CASRPTSGSSYEQYF
TRBJ2-5,TRBV7-9,-,-,TGTGCCAGCACTACGAACCAAGAGACCCAGTACTTC,CASTTNQETQYF
TRBJ1-1,TRBV5-1,-,-,TGCGCCAGCAGCTTGGACCGACTGGTGACTGAAGCTTTCTTT,CASSLDRLVTEAFF
TRBJ2-7,TRBV7-2,TRBD1,-,TGTGCCAGCAGCTTAGGACAGGGGGGATACGAGCAGTACTTC,CASSLGQGGYEQYF
TRBJ1-1,TRBV10-3,-,few,TGTGCCATCAGTCTCGCTCCCTGGACAGCGAGAGCTATGAACACTGAAGCTTTCTTT,CAISLAPWTARAMNTEAFF
TRBJ1-2,TRBV5-5,-,once,TGTGCCAGCAACAAAGACAGCCTGGGATATGGCTACACCTTC,CASNKDSLGYGYTF
TRBJ1-2,TRBV5-6,TRBD1,-,TGTGCCAGCAGCTTGGAAGGGACAGGGTACTATGGCTACACCTTC,CASSLEGTGYYGYTF